The clone carrying this T cell receptor beta chain is a singleton in its sample. Antigen specificity is unknown. From germline, CDR1 is MDHEN and CDR2 SYDVKM. V was pared by 7 bases and J by 4 bases, with 19 bases between. The CDR3 is made up of 16 amino acids. The entry originates in a study of OX40 agonist ivuxolimab in advanced cancers. On the study more broadly: One patient with hepatocellular carcinoma and two with cutaneous melanoma, three in all, had partial responses. Study-level findings and limits: The study found that CD8+ T cells averaged more expanded clones than CD4+. The authors also found low normalized T-cell clonal expansion in some nonresponders.

Researchers took blood at baseline, on cycle 4 day 1, and on cycle 7 day 1. Data came from immunoSEQ multiplex PCR; TCRdb stores just in-frame clones and leaves some out. Seen here are some 99,000 clones, approximately 93% observed once, and the top ten hold 0.15% to 0.2%. This material consisted of CD4+ or CD8+ T cells sorted from blood, taken in a trial of the OX40 agonist ivuxolimab. The V and J genes are TRBV28 and TRBJ2-2, with D perhaps TRBD1 (6 bases). The origin of this receptor is an adult with an advanced solid tumor such as melanoma, head and neck, liver or kidney cancer. The CDR3 DNA is TGTGCCAGCATTGCCCCTCCAGGGGCGGGCACCGGGGAGCTGTTTTTT. This sequence encodes CASIAPPGAGTGELFF.